This note documents a single T cell receptor beta chain sequence. What it binds is not known. TCR beta CDR3 amplification used RNA transcripts. The authors performed first-round RT-PCR with HTBI primers and then a second-round multiplex PCR. TCRdb fed the multiplex PCR reads into MiXCR, producing one record per CDR3 protein. Among about 640,000 distinct CDR3 sequences listed, over 40% were seen once. The V end was cut by 8 bases, the J end by 0 bases, with 16 bases between. The CDR3 contains 15 residues. Germline values: CDR1 SNHLY, CDR2 FYNNEI. The data derive from a study of Graves' ophthalmopathy and Graves' hyperthyroidism. Overall study: Peripheral blood sampling occurred at initial diagnosis, before any treatment.

Notes on the study in general: Most expanded clonotypes from thyroid (those above 0.001 frequency) were also found in blood. Ophthalmopathy and stable hyperthyroidism were discriminated by a 13-signature model, with around 88% sensitivity and approximately 81% specificity.

Enrollment excluded any patients with other autoimmune diseases, uncontrolled infections, pregnancy or lactation. This clonotype was sampled from an adult man with Graves' ophthalmopathy. V gene TRBV2 combines with J gene TRBJ2-5, with D possibly matching TRBD2 (5 bases). Sequencing used peripheral blood. The CDR3 DNA reads as TGTGCCAGCTCACCAGACTTAGCGTACCAAGAGACCCAGTACTTC. Amino acids: CASSPDLAYQETQYF.